This TCR beta chain was identified in a study of T cell responses to AZD1222 COVID-19 vaccine. Points from the study as a whole: White British people made up most donors, females outnumbered males, and clonal diversity was possibly underestimated.

Per the germline V gene, CDR1 is SNHLY and CDR2 is FYNNEI. The CDR3 extends over 14 amino acids. V shed 6 bases and J shed 5 bases, with 14 bases lying between them. Remarks on this clone: Its antigen is currently unknown.

The method was immunoSEQ multiplex PCR; TCRdb's version includes in-frame clones alone and lacks a portion of them. The table lists 100,000 to 150,000 clones, 80% to 95% of them singletons. The chain combines TRBV2 with TRBJ2-1; either TRBD1 or TRBD2 may fit D (6 bases each). The sequence was collected from an adult in good health. Sequencing was performed on peripheral blood, taken on day 0 of AZD1222 vaccination. Here the CDR3 reads CASREGGLHNEQFF. CDR3 coding DNA: TGTGCCAGCAGGGAGGGGGGCTTACACAATGAGCAGTTCTTC.